These 14 T cell receptor beta chains came from one sample sequenced in a study of shared clonotypes between healthy human individuals (dated by TCRdb to the early 2020s). The library was prepared using the immunoSEQ multiplex PCR assay. TCRdb's version of the immuneACCESS table is confined to in-frame rearrangements and falls short of the full clone set. An unresolved V gene accounts for under half of the shortfall where checked; the remainder is of unknown origin. The sample includes a few hundred thousand clones, with more than 95% observed a single time. The ten most abundant clones make up around 0.058% of the sample. The material sequenced was naive CD4+ T cells sorted from blood. This specimen's cell subset or site label, per the study, means: CD45RA+ positively selected. The receptors shown here come from a woman in her 30s in good health.

V and J are TRBV19 and TRBJ2-3, with D unclear. There are 18 residues in the CDR3. V was pared by 0 bases and J by 2 bases, with 18 bases between. Germline CDR1 reads LNHDA; CDR2 reads SQIVND (reference sequence). CDR3 bases: TGTGCCAGTAGTATAGATCTGACTGCAAGGGAAGTCACAGATACGCAGTATTTT. Translating gives CASSIDLTAREVTDTQYF. Full variable domain (missing parts from reference TRBV19 and TRBJ2-3): DGGITQSPKYLFRKEGQNVTLSCEQNLNHDAMYWYRQDPGQGLRLIYYSQIVNDFQKGDIAEGYSVSREKKESFPLTVTSAQKNPTAFYLCASSIDLTAREVTDTQYFGPGTRLTVL.

The rearrangement uses TRBV5-8 and TRBJ2-3, with no clear D. Germline lookup yields CDR1 SGHTS and CDR2 YDEGEE. Deletions cut 0 bases from V and 2 bases from J, with 10 bases between. This CDR3 has 15 amino acids. For the CDR3, the DNA is TGTGCCAGCAGCTTGGGCCATCTAATCACAGATACGCAGTATTTT. This gives the protein CASSLGHLITDTQYF. Looking up the rest from reference TRBV5-8 and TRBJ2-3 gives the full variable domain: EAGVTQSPTHLIKTRGQQATLRCSPISGHTSVYWYQQALGLGLQFLLWYDEGEERNRGNFPPRFSGRQFPNYSSELNVNALELEDSALYLCASSLGHLITDTQYFGPGTRLTVL.

The chain is built from TRBV11-2 and TRBJ2-7; D may be TRBD1 (6 bases). This CDR3 is built from 15 residues. Germline CDR1 SGHAT, CDR2 FQNNGV. The V and J ends lost 5 bases and 3 bases respectively, with 17 bases between them. As DNA, the CDR3 is TGTGCCAGCAGCCTTAGGTCAGGGGCAGTCTACGAGCAGTACTTC. Translated, it gives CASSLRSGAVYEQYF.

The rearrangement links TRBV4-1 to TRBJ2-5; D call uncertain. The CDR3 has 15 residues. The V end lost 0 bases, the J end lost 5 bases, and 13 bases lay between the germline ends. In germline, CDR1 is MGHRA, CDR2 YSYEKL. CDR3 coding DNA: TGCGCCAGCAGCCAAGATGTGGTTAGATTGGAGACCCAGTACTTC. This codes for CASSQDVVRLETQYF.

The rearrangement links TRBV19 to TRBJ2-3; perhaps D is TRBD1 or TRBD2 (5 bases each). The CDR3 totals 13 residues. Trimming removed 3 bases from V and 4 bases from J, with 8 bases in between. Germline V lookup: CDR1 LNHDA, CDR2 SQIVND (reference sequence). The CDR3 spells CASSIRDADTQYF. CDR3 coding DNA: TGTGCCAGTAGTATTCGGGACGCAGATACGCAGTATTTT.

The chain recombines TRBV11-2 with TRBJ1-2, with no clear D. Germline V gives CDR1 SGHAT, CDR2 FQNNGV. The V end lost 0 bases, the J end lost 7 bases, and 18 bases lay between the germline ends. The CDR3 is 16 amino acids. In DNA, the CDR3 is TGTGCCAGCAGCTTAGATCGGCGATTAGAAACTCGTGGCTACACCTTC. This gives the protein CASSLDRRLETRGYTF. The entire variable domain, with the rest obtained from reference TRBV11-2 and TRBJ1-2, is as follows: EAGVAQSPRYKIIEKRQSVAFWCNPISGHATLYWYQQILGQGPKLLIQFQNNGVVDDSQLPKDRFSAERLKGVDSTLKIQPAKLEDSAVYLCASSLDRRLETRGYTFGSGTRLTVV.

The chain is built from TRBV5-4 and TRBJ2-3; D remains unclear. Germline CDR1 and CDR2: SGHNT and YYREEE (reference sequence). The CDR3 has 12 amino acids. Trimming took off 1 base at V and 4 bases at J, with 4 bases between the two ends. The DNA of the CDR3 is TGTGCCAGCAGCTTGTGGGCAGATACGCAGTATTTT. It encodes CASSLWADTQYF. The full variable domain, rest sourced from reference TRBV5-4 and TRBJ2-3, is ETGVTQSPTHLIKTRGQQVTLRCSSQSGHNTVSWYQQALGQGPQFIFQYYREEENGRGNFPPRFSGLQFPNYSSELNVNALELDDSALYLCASSLWADTQYFGPGTRLTVL.

J is TRBJ1-5 and V is TRBV18, with TRBD1 identical over 8 bases. The J segment lost 6 bases and the V segment lost 6 bases, leaving 10 bases of the junction unmatched. CDR1 and CDR2 from the germline V gene are KGHSH and LQKENI. This CDR3 spans 15 amino acids. The CDR3 sequence: CASSGWTGKAQPQHF. The CDR3 DNA sequence: TGTGCCAGCTCGGGATGGACAGGGAAAGCTCAGCCCCAGCATTTT.

V gene TRBV6-4 combines with J gene TRBJ1-1; no clear D gene. The length of the CDR3 is 13 residues. Trimming shortened V by 4 bases and J by 3 bases, and 9 bases separated the two germline ends. Germline lookup yields CDR1 MRHNA and CDR2 SNTAGT. CDR3 DNA: TGTGCCAGCAGTGTAACGTTATACACTGAAGCTTTCTTT. It codes for CASSVTLYTEAFF.

This chain links TRBV7-9 with TRBJ2-5, with 7 bases matching TRBD1. The trim removed 5 bases at V and 7 bases at J, leaving 7 bases unmatched. The CDR3 covers 13 residues. Germline assignment: CDR1 SEHNR and CDR2 FQNEAQ (reference sequence). CDR3 in amino acids: CASSRNPGGTQYF. The CDR3 DNA reads as TGTGCCAGCAGCCGAAATCCAGGGGGGACCCAGTACTTC.

This clone is a singleton in its sample. CDR3 bases: TGTGCCAGTAGTGCCGGGCTTAATCAGCCCCAGCATTTT. It translates to CASSAGLNQPQHF. The rearrangement uses TRBV19 and TRBJ1-5; no clear D gene. The germline V gene has CDR1 LNHDA and CDR2 SQIVND (reference sequence). The CDR3 is 13 residues long. Trimming left V 5 bases short and J 4 bases short, with 9 bases between. The entire variable domain, with the rest obtained from reference TRBV19 and TRBJ1-5, is as follows: DGGITQSPKYLFRKEGQNVTLSCEQNLNHDAMYWYRQDPGQGLRLIYYSQIVNDFQKGDIAEGYSVSREKKESFPLTVTSAQKNPTAFYLCASSAGLNQPQHFGDGTRLSIL.

V and J are TRBV30 and TRBJ2-1; 8 bases line up with TRBD2. CDR1 and CDR2 (germline): GTSNPN, SVGIG (reference sequence). This CDR3 comprises 15 residues. Germline trimming cut 1 base from V and 2 bases from J; bases unmatched to any gene: 4. The CDR3 is CAWSATSVTYNEQFF. CDR3 DNA sequence: TGTGCCTGGAGTGCGACTAGCGTTACCTACAATGAGCAGTTCTTC.

This chain joins TRBV11-1 and TRBJ2-1; no firm D call. V was clipped by 3 bases and J by 4 bases, with 4 bases between them. The CDR3 is made up of 12 amino acids. Germline V gives CDR1 SGHAT, CDR2 FQDESV (reference sequence). As DNA, the CDR3 is TGTGCCAGCAGCTTTAGGTACAATGAGCAGTTCTTC. Its translation is CASSFRYNEQFF.

The chain joins TRBV19 to TRBJ2-2, with a tentative D call TRBD1 (6 bases). The CDR3 consists of 14 residues. CDR1 is LNHDA and CDR2 is SQIVND in the germline V gene (reference sequence). V shed 2 bases and J shed 5 bases, with 9 bases lying between them. The CDR3 DNA reads as TGTGCCAGTAGTATACAGGGGCAAACCGGGGAGCTGTTTTTT. Protein: CASSIQGQTGELFF.